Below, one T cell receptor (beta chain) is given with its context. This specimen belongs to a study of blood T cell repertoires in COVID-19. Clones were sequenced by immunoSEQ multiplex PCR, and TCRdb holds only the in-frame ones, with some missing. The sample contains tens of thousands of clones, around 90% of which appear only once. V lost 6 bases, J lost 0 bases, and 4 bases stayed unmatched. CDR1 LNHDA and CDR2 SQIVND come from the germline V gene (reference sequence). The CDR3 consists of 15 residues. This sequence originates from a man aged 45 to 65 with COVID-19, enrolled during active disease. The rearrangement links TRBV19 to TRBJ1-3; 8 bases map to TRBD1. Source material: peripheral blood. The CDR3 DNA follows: TGTGCCAGTAGGGGACAGGCGAGCTCTGGAAACACCATATATTTT. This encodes CASRGQASSGNTIYF. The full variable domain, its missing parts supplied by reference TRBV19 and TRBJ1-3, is DGGITQSPKYLFRKEGQNVTLSCEQNLNHDAMYWYRQDPGQGLRLIYYSQIVNDFQKGDIAEGYSVSREKKESFPLTVTSAQKNPTAFYLCASRGQASSGNTIYFGEGSWLTVV.